Below are 5 T cell receptor beta chains sequenced from a single sample in a study of early T cells in non-severe SARS-CoV-2 infection. TCRdb independently ran MiXCR on the 5' RACE reads; one entry per CDR3 protein. The sample records some 39,000 distinct CDR3 sequences, 4% being singletons. The specimen was whole blood. These receptors were collected from an adult who was a healthcare worker with PCR-confirmed SARS-CoV-2 infection or an uninfected control (not recorded which).

At least ten counts were recorded for this clonotype. CDR3 bases: TGTGCCATCAGTCTTAAGGGCGATGGCTACACCTTC. Its translation is CAISLKGDGYTF. The V gene is TRBV10-3, the J gene TRBJ1-2; D is unclear. CDR3 size: 12 residues. The V end lost 5 bases, the J end lost 6 bases, and 10 bases lay between the germline ends. Germline loops: CDR1 ENHRY, CDR2 SYGVKD.

This clonotype was seen many times. The chain joins TRBV6-1 to TRBJ2-1; possibly TRBD1 for D (5 bases). V lost 2 bases, J lost 12 bases, and 14 bases lay in between. Per the germline V gene, CDR1 is MNHNS and CDR2 is SASEGT. CDR3 length: 13 amino acids. CDR3 DNA sequence: TGTGCCAGCAGTGAAATAGGCCCCCAGGGGCAGTTCTTC. Amino acids: CASSEIGPQGQFF.

This clonotype was observed at least ten times. This chain links TRBV6-5 with TRBJ2-7; 7 bases agree with TRBD2. CDR1 and CDR2 from the germline V gene are MNHEY and SVGAGI. CDR3 length: 13 amino acids. Trimming cost V 5 bases and J 7 bases; bases outside gene matches: 8. In nucleotides, the CDR3 is TGTGCCAGCAGTCTGGGGAGGGGAGGGGAGCAGTACTTC. It encodes CASSLGRGGEQYF.

This clonotype appeared many times. The chain joins TRBV10-1 to TRBJ1-1; D not resolved. Germline V gene data show CDR1 as WNHNN and CDR2 as SYGVQD (reference sequence). The CDR3 totals 13 residues. V lost 3 bases to trimming and J lost 0 bases, with 5 bases between them. The CDR3 DNA follows: TGCGCCAGCAGTGAAAGGATGAACACTGAAGCTTTCTTT. Translating it yields CASSERMNTEAFF.

This clonotype has a count of ten or more. The rearrangement links TRBV27 to TRBJ2-6, with TRBD1 identical over 9 bases. Germline assignment: CDR1 MNHEY and CDR2 SMNVEV (reference sequence). The CDR3 consists of 16 residues. Germline trimming cut 6 bases from V and 2 bases from J; bases unmatched to any gene: 5. The CDR3 nucleotides are TGTGCCAGCAGCCCTACAGGGGGCGCTGGGGCCAACGTCCTGACTTTC. It specifies CASSPTGGAGANVLTF.